A selection of T cell receptor beta chains follows, all from one sample in a study of T cell changes during pregnancy in multiple sclerosis. Data came from immunoSEQ multiplex PCR; TCRdb stores just in-frame clones and leaves some out. The sample lists tens of thousands of clones, 88% occurring once. The sample was peripheral blood, taken in the first trimester of pregnancy. These receptors all come from a female donor in good health, enrolled as a control in a pregnancy study. CDR3s include the opening cysteine and the closing phenylalanine or tryptophan. The D gene is left open where the match is weak. Some rows have no size entry. The others give once, few or many, or a class for an expanded clone.

D	V	size	J	CDR3	DNA
NA	TRBV7-6	once	TRBJ2-7	CASSLGPSEGTSSYEQYF	TGTGCCAGCAGCTTAGGACCCTCTGAGGGCACGAGCTCCTACGAGCAGTACTTC
TRBD1	TRBV28	NA	TRBJ2-7	CASRKPGQGAYEQYF	TGTGCCAGCAGAAAACCGGGACAGGGTGCCTACGAGCAGTACTTC
TRBD2	TRBV9	NA	TRBJ2-2	CASSVGSSGGNGELFF	TGTGCCAGCAGCGTAGGTTCTAGCGGGGGGAACGGGGAGCTGTTTTTT
NA	TRBV11-2	NA	TRBJ2-5	CASSLEDWQEAQYF	TGTGCCAGCAGCTTAGAGGACTGGCAAGAGGCCCAGTACTTC
NA	TRBV5-1	NA	TRBJ2-2	CASRLSTGELFF	TGCGCCAGCAGACTGAGCACCGGGGAGCTGTTTTTT
NA	TRBV5-6	NA	TRBJ1-5	CASSYGGRGGNQPQHF	TGTGCCAGCAGCTACGGGGGTAGGGGTGGCAATCAGCCCCAGCATTTT
NA	TRBV7-9	NA	TRBJ2-1	CASSLMNYEQFF	TGTGCCAGCAGCTTAATGAACTATGAGCAGTTCTTC
NA	TRBV6-1	few	TRBJ1-2	CASRTEVYGYTF	TGTGCCAGCAGGACAGAAGTATATGGCTACACCTTC
TRBD1	TRBV10-3	NA	TRBJ1-1	CAISAAAGGAGGTEAFF	TGTGCCATCAGTGCTGCCGCAGGGGGCGCAGGGGGCACTGAAGCTTTCTTT
TRBD1	TRBV5-6	NA	TRBJ2-5	CASSLQPPGTGETQYF	TGTGCCAGCAGCCTCCAGCCCCCCGGGACAGGAGAGACCCAGTACTTC
NA	TRBV19	once	TRBJ1-5	CASSMTESSNQPQHF	TGTGCCAGTAGTATGACAGAAAGTAGCAATCAGCCCCAGCATTTT
NA	TRBV28	NA	TRBJ2-1	CASSPRGSYNEQFF	TGTGCCAGCAGTCCCCGGGGGTCCTACAATGAGCAGTTCTTC
TRBD1	TRBV5-6	NA	TRBJ1-2	CASSLVDRANYGYTF	TGTGCCAGCAGCTTGGTGGACAGGGCTAACTATGGCTACACCTTC
NA	TRBV14	NA	TRBJ2-1	CASSHSEGGEQFF	TGTGCCAGCAGCCATTCCGAGGGAGGTGAGCAGTTCTTC
NA	TRBV27	once	TRBJ1-2	CASSLGPDPRGYGYTF	TGTGCCAGCAGTTTAGGTCCCGACCCGCGGGGCTATGGCTACACCTTC
TRBD2	TRBV15	NA	TRBJ2-3	CATSRALREGADTQYF	TGTGCCACCAGCAGAGCTTTGCGGGAGGGGGCAGATACGCAGTATTTT